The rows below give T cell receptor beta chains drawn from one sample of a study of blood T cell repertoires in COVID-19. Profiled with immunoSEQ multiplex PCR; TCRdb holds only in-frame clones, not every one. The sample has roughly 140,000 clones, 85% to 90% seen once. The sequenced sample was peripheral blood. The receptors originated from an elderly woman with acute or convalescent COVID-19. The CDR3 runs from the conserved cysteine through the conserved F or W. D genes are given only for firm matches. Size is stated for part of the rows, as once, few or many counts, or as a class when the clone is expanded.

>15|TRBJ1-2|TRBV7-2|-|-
CASSHRGGSNYGYTF
TGTGCCAGCAGCCACCGCGGGGGGTCTAACTATGGCTACACCTTC
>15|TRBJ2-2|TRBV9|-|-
CASSVGGGGRGELFF
TGTGCCAGCAGCGTAGGTGGCGGGGGCCGCGGGGAGCTGTTTTTT
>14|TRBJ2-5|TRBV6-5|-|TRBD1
CASSLSTGMKTQYF
TGTGCCAGCAGTCTATCGACAGGGATGAAGACCCAGTACTTC
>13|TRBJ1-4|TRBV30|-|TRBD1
CACRQGTNEKLFF
TGTGCCTGTAGACAGGGAACTAATGAAAAACTGTTTTTT
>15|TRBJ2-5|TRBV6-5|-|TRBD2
CASRGTGTSQETQYF
TGTGCCAGCAGGGGTACCGGGACTAGCCAAGAGACCCAGTACTTC
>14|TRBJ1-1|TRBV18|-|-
CASSLDLLGAEAFF
TGTGCCAGCTCACTAGATCTCCTAGGGGCTGAAGCTTTCTTT
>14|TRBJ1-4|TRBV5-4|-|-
CASSSVGTNEKLFF
TGTGCCAGCAGCTCGGTCGGGACTAATGAAAAACTGTTTTTT
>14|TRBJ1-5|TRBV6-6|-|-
CASTPRVSNQPQHF
TGTGCCAGCACTCCCCGGGTTAGCAATCAGCCCCAGCATTTT
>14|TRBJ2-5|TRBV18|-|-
CASSTGSLGETQYF
TGTGCCAGCTCAACAGGGAGTTTAGGGGAGACCCAGTACTTC
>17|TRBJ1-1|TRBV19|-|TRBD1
CASSILLTGELNTEAFF
TGTGCCAGTAGTATTCTTTTGACAGGGGAGTTGAACACTGAAGCTTTCTTT
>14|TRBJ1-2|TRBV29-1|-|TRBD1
CSVGRTGGTGGYTF
TGCAGCGTTGGGAGGACAGGGGGTACGGGTGGCTACACCTTC
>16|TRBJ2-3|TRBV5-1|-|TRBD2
CASSLSTSGASDTQYF
TGCGCCAGCAGCTTGTCGACTAGCGGGGCCTCAGATACGCAGTATTTT
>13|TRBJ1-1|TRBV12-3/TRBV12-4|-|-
CASSLRTNTEAFF
TGTGCCAGCAGCCTTAGGACAAACACTGAAGCTTTCTTT
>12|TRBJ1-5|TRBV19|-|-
CASSMRIGPQHF
TGTGCCAGTAGTATGAGGATTGGGCCCCAGCATTTT
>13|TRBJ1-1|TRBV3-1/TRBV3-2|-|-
CASSHYSGDEAFF
TGTGCCAGCAGCCATTATTCGGGAGATGAAGCTTTCTTT
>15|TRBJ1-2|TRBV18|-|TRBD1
CASSPPIGTGFGYTF
TGTGCCAGCTCACCACCGATTGGGACAGGGTTTGGCTACACCTTC
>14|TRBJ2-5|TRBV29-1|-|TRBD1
CSGRDRGGDETQYF
TGCAGCGGCCGAGACAGGGGGGGAGACGAGACCCAGTACTTC
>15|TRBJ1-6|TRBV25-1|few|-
CASSEYRTLNSPLHF
TGTGCCAGCAGTGAATACAGGACACTCAATTCACCCCTCCACTTT
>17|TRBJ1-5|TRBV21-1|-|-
CASSKNKDRESNQPQHF
TGTGCCAGCAGCAAGAATAAGGACAGGGAGTCCAATCAGCCCCAGCATTTT
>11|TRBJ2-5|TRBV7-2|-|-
CASSPQETQYF
TGTGCCAGCAGCCCACAAGAGACCCAGTACTTC
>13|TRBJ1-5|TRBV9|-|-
CASSRVGQGHQHF
TGTGCCAGCAGCCGGGTGGGGCAGGGTCACCAGCATTTT
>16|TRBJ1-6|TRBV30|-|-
CAWSVRRSSYNSPLHF
TGTGCCTGGAGTGTTAGACGGAGCTCCTATAATTCACCCCTCCACTTT
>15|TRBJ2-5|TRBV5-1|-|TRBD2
CASSLIGTRQETQYF
TGCGCCAGCAGCTTGATCGGGACTAGGCAAGAGACCCAGTACTTC
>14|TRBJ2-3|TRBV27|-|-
CASSSRTVSDTQYF
TGTGCCAGCAGTTCCCGGACAGTCTCAGATACGCAGTATTTT
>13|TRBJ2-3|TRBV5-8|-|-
CASSYSGTDTQYF
TGTGCCAGCAGCTACTCGGGCACAGATACGCAGTATTTT
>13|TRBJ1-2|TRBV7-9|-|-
CASSLDGVDGYTF
TGTGCCAGCAGCTTAGACGGGGTGGATGGCTACACCTTC
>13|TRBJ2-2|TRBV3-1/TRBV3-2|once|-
CASSLGDTGELFF
TGTGCCAGCAGCCTAGGGGATACCGGGGAGCTGTTTTTT
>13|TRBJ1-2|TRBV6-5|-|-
CASSTGYSGGYTF
TGTGCCAGCAGCACAGGGTACTCGGGTGGCTACACCTTC
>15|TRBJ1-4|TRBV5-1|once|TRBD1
CASSQTGTAAEKLFF
TGCGCCAGCAGCCAAACCGGGACAGCAGCAGAAAAACTGTTTTTT
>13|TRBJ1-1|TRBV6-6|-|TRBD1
CASSYKDREEAFF
TGTGCCAGCAGTTACAAAGACAGGGAAGAAGCTTTCTTT
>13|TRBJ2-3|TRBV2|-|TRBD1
CASRTGGTYTQYF
TGTGCCAGTCGAACAGGGGGCACTTATACGCAGTATTTT
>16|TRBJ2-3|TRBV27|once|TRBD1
CASSFGTGGSTDTQYF
TGTGCCAGCAGTTTTGGGACAGGGGGTAGCACAGATACGCAGTATTTT
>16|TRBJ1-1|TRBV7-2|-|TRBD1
CASSLGGTGLNTEAFF
TGTGCCAGCAGCTTAGGAGGGACAGGGCTAAACACTGAAGCTTTCTTT
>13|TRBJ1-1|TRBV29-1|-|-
CSVERGGNTEAFF
TGCAGCGTTGAGCGAGGTGGGAACACTGAAGCTTTCTTT
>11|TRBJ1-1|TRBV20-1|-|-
CSASGSTEAFF
TGCAGTGCTTCCGGGAGCACTGAAGCTTTCTTT
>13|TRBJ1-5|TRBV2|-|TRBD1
CASSGDRVEAQHF
TGTGCCAGCAGTGGAGACAGGGTTGAAGCCCAGCATTTT
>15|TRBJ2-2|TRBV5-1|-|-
CASSTSTANTGELFF
TGCGCCAGCAGCACATCAACCGCGAACACCGGGGAGCTGTTTTTT
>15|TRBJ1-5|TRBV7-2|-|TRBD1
CASSLRQGAGVTQHF
TGTGCCAGCAGCTTAAGGCAGGGGGCGGGCGTGACCCAGCATTTT
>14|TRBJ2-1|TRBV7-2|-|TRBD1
CASSSGQGINEQFF
TGTGCCAGCAGCTCCGGACAGGGTATCAATGAGCAGTTCTTC
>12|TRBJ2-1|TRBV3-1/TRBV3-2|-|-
CASSLPGNEQFF
TGTGCCAGCAGCCTGCCAGGAAATGAGCAGTTCTTC
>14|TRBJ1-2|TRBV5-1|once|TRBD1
CASSFSDRVDGYTF
TGCGCCAGCAGCTTTTCGGACAGGGTTGATGGCTACACCTTC
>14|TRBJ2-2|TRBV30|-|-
CAGNPGTRDGELFF
TGTGCCGGAAACCCGGGGACAAGGGACGGGGAGCTGTTTTTT
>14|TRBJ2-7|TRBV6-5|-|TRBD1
CASSYGQGAYEQYF
TGTGCCAGCAGTTACGGACAGGGGGCCTACGAGCAGTACTTC
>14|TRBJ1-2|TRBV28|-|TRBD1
CASSIPQGRGGYTF
TGTGCCAGCAGCATCCCACAGGGGAGAGGTGGCTACACCTTC
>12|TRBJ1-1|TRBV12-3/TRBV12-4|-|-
CASSLPGTEAFF
TGTGCCAGCAGCCTCCCGGGCACTGAAGCTTTCTTT
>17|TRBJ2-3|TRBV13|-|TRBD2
CASSPRLAGAVTDTQYF
TGTGCCAGCAGCCCCCGACTAGCGGGGGCCGTCACAGATACGCAGTATTTT
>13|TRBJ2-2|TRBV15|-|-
CATKGQNTGELFF
TGTGCCACCAAGGGACAGAACACCGGGGAGCTGTTTTTT
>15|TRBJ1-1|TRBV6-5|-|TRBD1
CASTGTGGGSAEAFF
TGTGCCAGCACCGGGACAGGCGGCGGAAGCGCTGAAGCTTTCTTT
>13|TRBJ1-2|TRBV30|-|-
CAWSPGQHYGYTF
TGTGCCTGGAGTCCAGGACAACACTATGGCTACACCTTC
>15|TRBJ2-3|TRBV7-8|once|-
CASSLDFQDTDTQYF
TGTGCCAGCAGCTTAGATTTCCAGGACACAGATACGCAGTATTTT